This entry describes one T cell receptor beta chain. The data originate from a study of cytomegalovirus exposure and HLA in healthy donors. Deletions cut 11 bases from V and 9 bases from J, with 20 bases between. This CDR3 is 13 amino acids long. Per the germline V gene, CDR1 is SGHTA and CDR2 is FQGNSA. The study ran its PCR with 60 Vbeta and 13 Jbeta primers. Assay: immunoSEQ multiplex PCR; the TCRdb copy retains only in-frame clones and omits some. The sample consists of about 120,000 clones, about 80% of them appearing once. The material sequenced was PBMCs. The chain couples TRBV7-2 to TRBJ2-1; possibly TRBD2 for D (5 bases). This receptor was identified in a female donor in good health and CMV-seropositive. The CDR3 region is CASSRLPLGEQFF. The CDR3 DNA sequence: TGTGCCTCCTCCCGACTACCCCTCGGTGAGCAGTTCTTC.